Each of the 10 T cell receptor beta chains below was sequenced from the same sample in a study of shared clonotypes between healthy human individuals. Repertoires were generated with immunoSEQ multiplex PCR, while TCRdb's copy carries only in-frame clones and drops some. The sample has more than 400,000 clones; 90% to 97% are singletons. Input material: naive CD4+ T cells sorted from blood. The subset was: CD45RA+ positively selected. These receptors all stem from a woman aged 25 to 39 in good health.

This clone appeared a single time. The chain links TRBV28 to TRBJ1-4; D gene uncertain. The CDR3 length is 15 residues. CDR1 and CDR2 (germline): MDHEN, SYDVKM. Trimming shortened V by 7 bases and J by 2 bases, and 14 bases separated the two germline ends. In DNA form, the CDR3 reads TGTGCCAGCACCTTAGCAGGTGGTACTAATGAAAAACTGTTTTTT. The encoded protein is CASTLAGGTNEKLFF.

This chain joins TRBV5-1 and TRBJ1-1; D unresolved. V lost 0 bases to trimming and J lost 1 base, with 7 bases between them. This CDR3 comprises 14 residues. CDR1 and CDR2 from the germline V gene are SGHRS and YFSETQ. CDR3 nucleotides: TGCGCCAGCAGCTTGGACGGCAAGAACACTGAAGCTTTCTTT. Its protein is CASSLDGKNTEAFF.

The V and J genes are TRBV7-9 and TRBJ2-7, with a possible D match to TRBD2 (6 bases). Between the trimmed V and J ends, which lost 5 bases and 5 bases, there was a span of 19 bases. This CDR3 has 15 residues. Germline CDR1 and CDR2: SEHNR and FQNEAQ (reference sequence). CDR3 protein: CASSRKELASNEQYF. The CDR3 DNA follows: TGTGCCAGCAGCCGCAAAGAACTAGCATCCAACGAGCAGTACTTC.

This chain joins TRBV7-3 and TRBJ1-5; the D gene is possibly TRBD1 (5 bases). The CDR3 is made up of 14 amino acids. V lost 1 base and J lost 3, with 7 bases in between. CDR1 SGHTA and CDR2 FQGTGA come from the germline V gene. The CDR3 DNA sequence: TGTGCCAGCAGCTTAAAGGGGATCAATCAGCCCCAGCATTTT. Protein product: CASSLKGINQPQHF.

In regard to this clone: At the DNA level, this CDR3 is encoded by other sequences in the same sample as well. The V call is TRBV5-1, the J call TRBJ2-7; no clear D. Per the germline V gene, CDR1 is SGHRS and CDR2 is YFSETQ. The CDR3 has 14 amino acids. V lost 0 bases, J lost 2 bases, and 9 bases lay in between. The CDR3 DNA reads as TGCGCCAGCAGCTTGGCCCTAGATCCCTACGAGCAGTACTTC. It yields the protein CASSLALDPYEQYF.

The DNA of the CDR3 is TGTGCCAGCAGCTCTAGCGGGGGCTCCTACAATGAGCAGTTCTTC. It codes for CASSSSGGSYNEQFF. The V and J genes are TRBV7-9 and TRBJ2-1, with 10 bases aligning to TRBD2. The CDR3 is 15 residues long. Germline assignment: CDR1 SEHNR and CDR2 FQNEAQ (reference sequence). With V trimmed by 4 bases and J by 0 bases, 0 bases remained unmatched.

The chain employs TRBV9 and TRBJ2-3; 7 positions match TRBD1. In germline, CDR1 is SGDLS, CDR2 YYNGEE. V lost 0 bases to trimming and J lost 2 bases; unmatched junction nucleotides: 6. The CDR3 has 16 amino acids. The chain's CDR3 is CASSVGGTVPTDTQYF. In DNA form, the CDR3 reads TGTGCCAGCAGCGTAGGGGGGACAGTTCCCACAGATACGCAGTATTTT.

This clone was picked up a small number of times. The chain carries TRBV9 and TRBJ1-1; the D is unclear. CDR1 is SGDLS and CDR2 is YYNGEE in the germline V gene. Trimming pared 1 base from V and 1 base from J, leaving 8 bases between. The CDR3 covers 14 residues. The CDR3 here is CASSVTSGNTEAFF. CDR3 sequence (DNA): TGTGCCAGCAGCGTAACCTCGGGGAACACTGAAGCTTTCTTT.

The rearrangement joins TRBV6-7 to TRBJ2-6; no definite D call. TRBV6-7 carries the ORF label, with uncertain function. The CDR3 runs 21 residues. V lost 0 bases and J lost 3, with 24 bases in between. Here the CDR3 DNA reads TGTGCCAGCAGTTACTCGATAGGTCGTCTCGGAGATATGATTGGGGCCAACGTCCTGACTTTC. Its protein product is CASSYSIGRLGDMIGANVLTF.

The chain uses TRBV18 and TRBJ1-5; D is unresolved. Per the germline V gene, CDR1 is KGHSH and CDR2 is LQKENI. CDR3 length: 12 amino acids. V lost 5 bases and J lost 5, with 7 bases in between. CDR3 sequence (DNA): TGTGCCAGCTCAAGCAGCGATCAGCCCCAGCATTTT. Its protein product is CASSSSDQPQHF.